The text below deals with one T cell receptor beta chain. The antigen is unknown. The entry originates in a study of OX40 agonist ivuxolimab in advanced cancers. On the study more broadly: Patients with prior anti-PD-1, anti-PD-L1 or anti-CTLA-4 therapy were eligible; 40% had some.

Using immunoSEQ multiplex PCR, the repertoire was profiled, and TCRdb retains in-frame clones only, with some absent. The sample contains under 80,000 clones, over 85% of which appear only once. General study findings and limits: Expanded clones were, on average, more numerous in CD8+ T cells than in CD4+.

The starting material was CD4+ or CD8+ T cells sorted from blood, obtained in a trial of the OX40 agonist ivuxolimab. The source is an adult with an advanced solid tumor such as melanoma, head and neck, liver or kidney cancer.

The CDR3 sequence: CASSERGRTEKLFF. Here the CDR3 DNA reads TGTGCCAGCTCAGAGAGGGGGCGGACAGAAAAACTGTTTTTT. The chain joins TRBV18 to TRBJ1-4; 7 bases are shared with TRBD1. V dropped 5 bases and J dropped 8; count of bases not matched to a gene: 8. There are 14 residues in the CDR3. The germline gives CDR1 KGHSH, CDR2 LQKENI.